This TCR beta chain emerged from a study of Graves' ophthalmopathy and Graves' hyperthyroidism. The table lists this clonotype with many counts. Scientists amplified the TCR beta CDR3 regions from RNA transcripts. The authors performed first-round RT-PCR with HTBI primers and then a second-round multiplex PCR. TCRdb ran MiXCR on the multiplex PCR reads and lists one entry per CDR3 protein. Of some 350,000 distinct CDR3 sequences in the sample, 17% are singletons; the top ten hold roughly 2.4%. V gave up 7 bases and J gave up 0 bases, with 10 bases separating them. CDR3 size: 15 residues. Sequenced input: peripheral blood. The rearrangement joins TRBV12-3 or TRBV12-4 to TRBJ2-6; D ambiguous. This clonotype was sampled from an adult woman with stable Graves' hyperthyroidism. The CDR3 DNA reads TGTGCCAGCACCCAACTGAACTCTGGGGCCAACGTCCTGACTTTC. This translates into CASTQLNSGANVLTF.